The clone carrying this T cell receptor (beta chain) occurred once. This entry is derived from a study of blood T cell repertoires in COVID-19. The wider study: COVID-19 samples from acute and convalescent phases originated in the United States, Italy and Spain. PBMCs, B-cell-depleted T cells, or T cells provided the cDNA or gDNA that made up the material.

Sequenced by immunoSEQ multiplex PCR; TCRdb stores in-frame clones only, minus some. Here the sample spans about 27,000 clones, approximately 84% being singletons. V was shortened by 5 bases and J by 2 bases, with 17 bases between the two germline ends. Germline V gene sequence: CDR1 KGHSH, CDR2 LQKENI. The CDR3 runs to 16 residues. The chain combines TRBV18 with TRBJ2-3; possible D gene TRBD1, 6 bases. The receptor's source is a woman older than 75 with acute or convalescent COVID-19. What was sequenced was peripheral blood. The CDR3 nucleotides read TGTGCCAGCTCAACACGGACAGCAGCGACCACAGATACGCAGTATTTT. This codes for CASSTRTAATTDTQYF. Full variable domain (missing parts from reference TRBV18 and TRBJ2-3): NAGVMQNPRHLVRRRGQEARLRCSPMKGHSHVYWYRQLPEEGLKFMVYLQKENIIDESGMPKERFSAEFPKEGPSILRIQQVVRGDSAAYFCASSTRTAATTDTQYFGPGTRLTVL.